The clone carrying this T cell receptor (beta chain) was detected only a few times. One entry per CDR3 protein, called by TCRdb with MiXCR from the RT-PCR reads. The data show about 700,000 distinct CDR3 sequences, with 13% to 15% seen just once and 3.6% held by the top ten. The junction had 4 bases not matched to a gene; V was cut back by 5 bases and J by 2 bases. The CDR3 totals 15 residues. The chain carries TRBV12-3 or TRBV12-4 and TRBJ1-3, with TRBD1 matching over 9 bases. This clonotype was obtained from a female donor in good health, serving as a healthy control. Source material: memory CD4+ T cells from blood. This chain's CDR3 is CASSTGGATGNTIYF. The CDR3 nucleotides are TGTGCCAGCAGTACAGGGGGCGCGACTGGAAACACCATATATTTT.